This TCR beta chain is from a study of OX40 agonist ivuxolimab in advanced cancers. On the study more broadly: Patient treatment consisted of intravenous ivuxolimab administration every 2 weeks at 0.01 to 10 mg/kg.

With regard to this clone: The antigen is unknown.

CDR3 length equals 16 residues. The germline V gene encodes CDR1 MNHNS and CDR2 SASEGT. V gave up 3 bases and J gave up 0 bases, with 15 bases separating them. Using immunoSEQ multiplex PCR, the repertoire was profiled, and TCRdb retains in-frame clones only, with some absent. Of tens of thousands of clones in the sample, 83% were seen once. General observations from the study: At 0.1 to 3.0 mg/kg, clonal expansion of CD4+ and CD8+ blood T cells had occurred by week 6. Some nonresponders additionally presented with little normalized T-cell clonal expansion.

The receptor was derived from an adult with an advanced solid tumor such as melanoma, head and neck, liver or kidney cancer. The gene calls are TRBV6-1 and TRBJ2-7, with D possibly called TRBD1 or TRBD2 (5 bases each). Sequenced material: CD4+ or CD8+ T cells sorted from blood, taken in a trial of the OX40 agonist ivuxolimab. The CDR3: CASSDSVGDNSYEQYF. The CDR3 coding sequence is TGTGCCAGCAGTGATTCGGTGGGGGATAACTCCTACGAGCAGTACTTC.